This entry lists 27 T cell receptor beta chains sequenced from one sample in a study of T cell changes during pregnancy in multiple sclerosis. Repertoires were generated with immunoSEQ multiplex PCR, while TCRdb's copy carries only in-frame clones and drops some. The repertoire holds 130,000 or so clones, with under 95% as singletons. The sample consisted of peripheral blood, taken before pregnancy. The receptors were sampled from a female donor with multiple sclerosis, enrolled in a pregnancy study.

The chain uses TRBV18 and TRBJ2-3; 7 nucleotides agree with TRBD2. J lost 2 bases, V lost 6 bases, and 14 bases had no gene match. Germline V lookup: CDR1 KGHSH, CDR2 LQKENI. This CDR3 spans 17 amino acids. In DNA form, the CDR3 reads TGTGCCAGCTCGCTCGACTTGACTAGCCGGCCCACAGATACGCAGTATTTT. This gives the protein CASSLDLTSRPTDTQYF.

The J gene is TRBJ2-1, the V gene TRBV30; 10 bases are shared with TRBD2. CDR3 length: 13 amino acids. V shed 8 bases and J 10 bases; nucleotides not matched to a gene: 11. The germline CDR1 and CDR2 sequences are GTSNPN and SVGIG (reference sequence). This CDR3 reads CAGNRAGGPEQFF. CDR3 sequence (DNA): TGTGCCGGGAATAGAGCGGGAGGGCCCGAGCAGTTCTTC. Full variable domain (rest looked up from reference TRBV30 and TRBJ2-1): SQTIHQWPATLVQPVGSPLSLECTVEGTSNPNLYWYRQAAGRGLQLLFYSVGIGQISSEVPQNLSASRPQDRQFILSSKKLLLSDSGFYLCAGNRAGGPEQFFGPGTRLTVL.

For this clone: The junction shows a germline mismatch at one end, possibly a read error. The CDR3 nucleotides are TGTGCCAGCTCATTTAACAGGGGTCACTCTGGAAACACCATATCTTTT. This translates into CASSFNRGHSGNTISF. This sequence joins TRBV18 and TRBJ1-3, with 7 positions matching TRBD1. The CDR3 is made up of 16 amino acids. Germline CDR1 and CDR2: KGHSH and LQKENI.

V is TRBV19 and J is TRBJ2-3; TRBD2 matches 9 bases. CDR1 is LNHDA and CDR2 is SQIVND in the germline V gene (reference sequence). The CDR3 sequence is 14 residues long. With V trimmed by 11 bases and J by 4 bases, 10 bases remained unmatched. CDR3: CAVSGSTGADTQYF. The CDR3 DNA reads TGTGCCGTTAGCGGGAGTACGGGCGCAGATACGCAGTATTTT.

This chain connects TRBV7-9 to TRBJ1-4; 7 bases line up with TRBD1. The V gene's germline CDR1 is SEHNR and CDR2 FQNEAQ (reference sequence). The CDR3 extends over 16 amino acids. V was pared by 5 bases and J by 2 bases, with 8 bases of the junction left unmatched. CDR3 sequence: CASSTQGYGTNEKLFF. The CDR3 coding sequence is TGTGCCAGCAGCACACAGGGGTACGGCACTAATGAAAAACTGTTTTTT.

The CDR3 DNA sequence: TGTGCCAGCAGTTACTCACCTTTGGAGAATGAGCAGTTCTTC. Its translation is CASSYSPLENEQFF. J is TRBJ2-1 and V is TRBV6-5; D remains ambiguous. V lost 0 bases and J lost 7, with 10 bases in between. Germline CDR1 MNHEY, CDR2 SVGAGI. This CDR3 is built from 14 residues.

V is TRBV10-3 and J is TRBJ1-3; D uncertain. Germline V gives CDR1 ENHRY, CDR2 SYGVKD. V was clipped by 4 bases and J by 4 bases, with 11 bases between them. The CDR3 is made up of 14 amino acids. As DNA, the CDR3 is TGTGCCATCAGTGCTCGGCAGGCCGGAAACACCATATATTTT. Protein product: CAISARQAGNTIYF.

The gene calls are TRBV2 and TRBJ2-5, with 9 bases matching TRBD2. Germline V gene lookup returns CDR1 SNHLY and CDR2 FYNNEI. The CDR3 consists of 15 residues. Trimming removed 6 bases from V and 2 bases from J; junction bases left unmatched: 7. The chain's CDR3 is CASRGGSGSQETQYF. The CDR3 DNA sequence: TGTGCCAGCAGGGGTGGTAGCGGGAGTCAAGAGACCCAGTACTTC. Drawing the rest from reference TRBV2 and TRBJ2-5, the complete variable domain is EPEVTQTPSHQVTQMGQEVILRCVPISNHLYFYWYRQILGQKVEFLVSFYNNEISEKSEIFDDQFSVERPDGSNFTLKIRSTKLEDSAMYFCASRGGSGSQETQYFGPGTRLLVL.

The chain recombines TRBV9 with TRBJ2-3; no definite D call. The CDR3 spans 11 residues. V gave up 7 bases and J gave up 5 bases, with 8 bases separating them. Germline V gene lookup returns CDR1 SGDLS and CDR2 YYNGEE. The CDR3 bases are TGTGCCAGCGAGGAGCGAGATACGCAGTATTTT. Translated, it gives CASEERDTQYF.

This clone was seen more than once but under ten times. Written as DNA, the CDR3 is TGTGCCAGCAGCGAGACATCAAACACTGAAGCTTTCTTT. It translates to CASSETSNTEAFF. The chain couples TRBV9 to TRBJ1-1; D call uncertain. Germline loops: CDR1 SGDLS, CDR2 YYNGEE. The germline V and J ends were trimmed by 3 bases and 2 bases, with 8 bases remaining between them. There are 13 residues in the CDR3.

A single count supports this clone. The rearrangement uses TRBV6-5 and TRBJ1-2; 9 nucleotides agree with TRBD1. CDR3 size: 14 residues. J lost 6 bases, V lost 5 bases, and 7 bases had no gene match. Germline V gene data show CDR1 as MNHEY and CDR2 as SVGAGI. CDR3 residues: CASSRQGESDGYTF. The CDR3 DNA sequence: TGTGCCAGCAGTCGACAGGGGGAGAGCGATGGCTACACCTTC.

The chain has TRBV2 and TRBJ2-5, with D possibly matching TRBD1 (6 bases). Trimming removed 3 bases from V and 0 bases from J, with 8 bases in between. The germline V gene has CDR1 SNHLY and CDR2 FYNNEI. The CDR3 has 14 residues. The CDR3 sequence: CASSEDRYQETQYF. In DNA, the CDR3 is TGTGCCAGCAGTGAGGACAGATACCAAGAGACCCAGTACTTC.

The chain recombines TRBV7-7 with TRBJ2-2; 8 bases map to TRBD2. Trimming at V came to 5 bases and at J to 7 bases, leaving 3 bases not matched to a gene. The length of the CDR3 is 13 residues. In germline, CDR1 is SSHAT, CDR2 FNYEAQ (reference sequence). CDR3 residues: CASSRGGHGELFF. In nucleotides, the CDR3 is TGTGCCAGCAGCCGGGGGGGCCACGGGGAGCTGTTTTTT.

The chain employs TRBV5-1 and TRBJ2-3, with 13 nucleotides matching TRBD2. Germline V gene lookup returns CDR1 SGHRS and CDR2 YFSETQ. V lost 4 bases to trimming and J lost 5 bases; unmatched junction nucleotides: 4. The CDR3 consists of 15 residues. The CDR3 region is CASSRTSGSKDTQYF. The CDR3 nucleotides are TGCGCCAGCAGCCGGACTAGCGGGAGTAAAGATACGCAGTATTTT.

This chain links TRBV6-1 with TRBJ1-1; 7 positions match TRBD1. In germline, CDR1 is MNHNS, CDR2 SASEGT. The V gene end was trimmed by 2 bases and the J gene end by 11 bases; junction bases not matched to a gene: 8. The CDR3 totals 13 residues. CDR3 sequence (DNA): TGTGCCAGCAGTGAAAGTCAGGGGGGCTGGGCTTTCTTT. Protein: CASSESQGGWAFF.

In its sample, this clone was seen once. This chain joins TRBV5-1 and TRBJ2-3, with 8 nucleotides matching TRBD2. Germline V gene data show CDR1 as SGHRS and CDR2 as YFSETQ. The CDR3 is 18 amino acids. With 1 base clipped from V and 1 base from J, the junction kept 11 bases outside the gene matches. The DNA for the CDR3 is TGCGCCAGCAGCTTGAAGAGGGCCGGGGGGGAGGGCACAGATACGCAGTATTTT. This encodes CASSLKRAGGEGTDTQYF.

The gene calls are TRBV6-5 and TRBJ2-5, with TRBD1 matching over 10 bases. With V trimmed by 0 bases and J by 2 bases, 3 bases remained unmatched. CDR3 length equals 16 residues. Germline V gene lookup returns CDR1 MNHEY and CDR2 SVGAGI. The CDR3 loop reads CASSYSGTGVQETQYF. The CDR3 DNA sequence: TGTGCCAGCAGTTACTCCGGGACAGGGGTTCAAGAGACCCAGTACTTC.

A single count supports this clone. V usage is TRBV5-1 and J usage is TRBJ2-3; the D gene is possibly TRBD2 (6 bases). CDR1 is SGHRS and CDR2 is YFSETQ in the germline V gene. The CDR3 length is 15 residues. Trimming removed 3 bases from V and 0 bases from J, with 11 bases in between. The CDR3 bases are TGCGCCAGCAGCTCGGGACTGTCTAGCACAGATACGCAGTATTTT. Its protein is CASSSGLSSTDTQYF.

The rearrangement joins TRBV28 to TRBJ1-2; D is perhaps TRBD1 (6 bases). V lost 5 bases and J 6 bases, leaving 25 bases between the germline ends. Germline loops: CDR1 MDHEN, CDR2 SYDVKM. This CDR3 contains 17 residues. CDR3 DNA: TGTGCCAGCAGTCCTCTGCTGCCCGCACAGGGCCTCGATGGCTACACCTTC. Translating gives CASSPLLPAQGLDGYTF.

The rearrangement uses TRBV13 and TRBJ1-6, with 11 bases that match TRBD1. This CDR3 contains 15 residues. CDR1 and CDR2 from the germline V gene are PRHDT and FYEKMQ (reference sequence). The V and J ends lost 0 bases and 9 bases, in that order; junction bases with no gene match: 1. The CDR3 DNA follows: TGTGCCAGCAGCTTAGGCGGGACAGGGGGTTCACCCCTCCACTTT. Translating it yields CASSLGGTGGSPLHF.

V usage is TRBV9 and J usage is TRBJ2-2; TRBD2 agrees at 10 bases. The CDR3 sequence is 19 residues long. V gave up 2 bases and J gave up 5 bases; unmatched junction bases: 15. Germline V gene data show CDR1 as SGDLS and CDR2 as YYNGEE. CDR3 sequence: CASSVLGLAGAPGTGELFF. CDR3 DNA: TGTGCCAGCAGCGTTTTAGGGCTAGCGGGGGCCCCGGGTACCGGGGAGCTGTTTTTT.

J is TRBJ2-5 and V is TRBV19, with D possibly being TRBD2 (5 bases). V was clipped by 1 base and J by 5 bases, with 14 bases between them. The CDR3 has 15 residues. CDR1 and CDR2 (germline): LNHDA, SQIVND (reference sequence). The CDR3 nucleotides read TGTGCCAGTAGTATAGTCCCGGGGTTACAGGAGACCCAGTACTTC. The encoded protein is CASSIVPGLQETQYF.

This chain links TRBV30 with TRBJ1-1; a possible D gene is TRBD1 (5 bases). Looked up from germline, CDR1 is GTSNPN and CDR2 is SVGIG (reference sequence). The CDR3 spans 13 residues. The V end lost 0 bases, the J end lost 0 bases, and 5 bases lay between the germline ends. CDR3 protein: CAWSVQVNTEAFF. The CDR3 DNA reads as TGTGCCTGGAGTGTACAGGTGAACACTGAAGCTTTCTTT. Variable domain in full (rest from reference TRBV30 and TRBJ1-1): SQTIHQWPATLVQPVGSPLSLECTVEGTSNPNLYWYRQAAGRGLQLLFYSVGIGQISSEVPQNLSASRPQDRQFILSSKKLLLSDSGFYLCAWSVQVNTEAFFGQGTRLTVV.

This chain uses TRBV30 with TRBJ2-5; 8 bases are a match to TRBD2. V gave up 4 bases and J gave up 4 bases; unmatched junction bases: 2. Germline CDR1 GTSNPN, CDR2 SVGIG (reference sequence). The CDR3 loop spans 12 amino acids. The CDR3 here is CAWKLAGETQYF. DNA for the CDR3: TGTGCCTGGAAGCTAGCGGGAGAGACCCAGTACTTC.

The CDR3 bases are TGTGCCAGTAACTATTGGGGGGACCGGAGCGGCTACACCTTC. Protein product: CASNYWGDRSGYTF. The genes are TRBV19 and TRBJ1-2, with D possibly matching TRBD1 (5 bases). In germline, CDR1 is LNHDA, CDR2 SQIVND (reference sequence). The CDR3 length is 14 residues. V was shortened by 7 bases and J by 8 bases, with 20 bases between the two germline ends. Filled out from reference TRBV19 and TRBJ1-2, the complete variable domain reads DGGITQSPKYLFRKEGQNVTLSCEQNLNHDAMYWYRQDPGQGLRLIYYSQIVNDFQKGDIAEGYSVSREKKESFPLTVTSAQKNPTAFYLCASNYWGDRSGYTFGSGTRLTVV.

The chain combines TRBV7-2 with TRBJ2-1; TRBD2 matches 8 bases. The CDR3 is made up of 15 amino acids. CDR1 is SGHTA and CDR2 is FQGNSA in the germline V gene. V lost 5 bases and J lost 7; bases outside the gene matches: 10. CDR3 sequence (DNA): TGTGCCAGCAGCCAGCTAAACGGGGGGGCGAATGAGCAGTTCTTC. The encoded protein is CASSQLNGGANEQFF.

V gene TRBV9 combines with J gene TRBJ2-1, with D perhaps TRBD2 (5 bases). Germline lookup yields CDR1 SGDLS and CDR2 YYNGEE. V dropped 4 bases and J dropped 1 base, with 15 bases sitting between them. CDR3 size: 16 residues. This chain's CDR3 is CASSPPTAESYNEQFF. The CDR3 bases are TGTGCCAGCAGCCCACCAACAGCGGAATCCTACAATGAGCAGTTCTTC.